The rows below give T cell receptor beta chains drawn from one sample of a study of Ad26.COV2.S vaccination and SARS-CoV-2 variants. Clones were read by immunoSEQ multiplex PCR, and TCRdb kept only the in-frame ones, dropping some. The sample lists hundreds of thousands of clones; 88% were seen once. Sequenced material: peripheral blood, taken in a trial of Ad26.COV2.S vaccine versus placebo. These receptors all come from a person aged 18-60 years who received the Ad26.COV2.S COVID-19 vaccine or a placebo. The CDR3 runs from the conserved cysteine through the conserved F or W. D genes are given only for firm matches. Only part of the rows carry a size: once, few, many, or a class if the clone is expanded.

TRBV7-9	once	TRBJ1-4	TRBD1	TGTGCCAGCAGCTTGGGGGACAGGGAGACAACTAATGAAAAACTGTTTTTT	CASSLGDRETTNEKLFF
TRBV9	-	TRBJ1-6	-	TGTGCCAGCAACAGAATTAATTCACCCCTCCACTTT	CASNRINSPLHF
TRBV7-9	-	TRBJ1-4	-	TGTGCCAGCAGCCGGACCGAGGCAACTAATGAAAAACTGTTTTTT	CASSRTEATNEKLFF
TRBV5-4	-	TRBJ2-5	TRBD1	TGTGCCAGCAGCTTGGGAATAGGGGGCACGGGGGAGACCCAGTACTTC	CASSLGIGGTGETQYF
TRBV14	-	TRBJ1-2	-	TGTGCCAGCAGCCGATATCAGGGAAGCGTAGCGAACTATGGCTACACCTTC	CASSRYQGSVANYGYTF
TRBV7-3	-	TRBJ2-7	TRBD1	TGTGCCAGCAGCCCGCAAGGGGGCAGGAGCTCCTACGAGCAGTACTTC	CASSPQGGRSSYEQYF
TRBV27	-	TRBJ1-6	TRBD1	TGTGCCAGCAGTTTTGGTCCGGGACAGGGGATTAGTTCACCCCTCCACTTT	CASSFGPGQGISSPLHF
TRBV29-1	-	TRBJ2-1	TRBD1	TGCAGCGTGAGGGGGACAGGGGCCTCGAGCTCCTACAATGAGCAGTTCTTC	CSVRGTGASSSYNEQFF
TRBV28	-	TRBJ2-5	TRBD1	TGTGCCAGCAGTGATACCTTCCAGGGGGCAGCAGAGACCCAGTACTTC	CASSDTFQGAAETQYF
TRBV2	once	TRBJ1-1	-	TGTGCCAGCAGTGAGGAGTGGAACACTGAAGCTTTCTTT	CASSEEWNTEAFF
TRBV7-3	few	TRBJ2-7	TRBD1	TGTGCCAGCAGCGCCTGGACAGGGGCCTACGAGCAGTACTTC	CASSAWTGAYEQYF
TRBV6-5	once	TRBJ2-7	-	TGTGCCAGCAGACCCTTAACCTACGAGCAGTACTTC	CASRPLTYEQYF
TRBV10-3	-	TRBJ2-2	TRBD2	TGTGCCATAGGGACTAGCGGGAGGGGCGACACCGGGGAGCTGTTTTTT	CAIGTSGRGDTGELFF
TRBV24-1	-	TRBJ2-3	-	TGTGCCACCAGTGATTTCAAGGGCGCCGGCACAGATACGCAGTATTTT	CATSDFKGAGTDTQYF
TRBV9	-	TRBJ2-7	TRBD1	TGTGCCAGCAGCATCGAACAGGGGTCTTACGAGCAGTACTTC	CASSIEQGSYEQYF
TRBV5-6	-	TRBJ2-7	-	TGTGCCAGCAGCAACCAAGCCTACGAGCAGTACTTC	CASSNQAYEQYF
TRBV9	-	TRBJ1-6	-	TGTGCCAGCAGCCCTAGCTCCTATAATTCACCCCTCCACTTT	CASSPSSYNSPLHF
TRBV30	-	TRBJ2-2	TRBD1	TGTGCCTGGAGGGTCCGATCGGGACAGGGACGTAACACCGGGGAGCTGTTTTTT	CAWRVRSGQGRNTGELFF
TRBV20-1	-	TRBJ2-3	TRBD2	TGCAGTGCTAGTCCCCGGGGAGCGGGGGGAACAGATACGCAGTATTTT	CSASPRGAGGTDTQYF
TRBV11-2	-	TRBJ2-3	TRBD2	TGTGCCAGCAGCCGGACTAGCGGGAGCACAGATACGCAGTATTTT	CASSRTSGSTDTQYF
TRBV6-4	few	TRBJ1-3	-	TGTGCCAGCAGTCCCTCTTCGGACTCTGGAAACACCATATATTTT	CASSPSSDSGNTIYF
TRBV6-5	-	TRBJ2-1	-	TGTGCCAGCAGTAGTAGACCCATAGGGGAGCAGTTCTTC	CASSSRPIGEQFF
TRBV5-6	-	TRBJ2-3	TRBD2	TGTGCCAGCAGCTTGGCCGGGTCTAGCGGGATTGGGGGGACGCAGTATTTT	CASSLAGSSGIGGTQYF
TRBV18	-	TRBJ2-7	TRBD2	TGTGCCAGCTCCGAATTTTCCCCTGTCCTAAGGGAGGGCGAGTACTTC	CASSEFSPVLREGEYF
TRBV5-1	-	TRBJ2-3	-	TGCGCCAGCTCCGGTGGGGGGCTTACAGATACGCAGTATTTT	CASSGGGLTDTQYF
TRBV18	-	TRBJ1-2	-	TGTGCCAGCTCACCACCGTCACAGGCTGGCTACACCTTC	CASSPPSQAGYTF
TRBV5-4	-	TRBJ2-6	-	TGTGCCAGCAGCCCCGAAGGGTCTGGGGCCAACGTCCTGACTTTC	CASSPEGSGANVLTF
TRBV11-3	-	TRBJ2-7	-	TGTGCCAGCAGCTTAGATGGGGGAGTGCAGTACTTC	CASSLDGGVQYF
TRBV6-5	-	TRBJ1-2	TRBD1	TGTGCCAGCAGTTATGGAACAGGGGTACACTATGGCTACACCTTC	CASSYGTGVHYGYTF
TRBV19	-	TRBJ1-2	-	TGTGCCAGTAGTATAGGGCGGCAAAGGGCTAACTATGGCTACACCTTC	CASSIGRQRANYGYTF
TRBV27	once	TRBJ2-7	TRBD1	TGTGCCAGCAGTTTATCTCCCAGGGGGCAGTTCTCCGAGCAGTACTTC	CASSLSPRGQFSEQYF
TRBV25-1	-	TRBJ2-7	-	TGTGCCAGCACCGACAGGCCCTCGGGCGAGCAGTACTTC	CASTDRPSGEQYF
TRBV3-1/TRBV3-2	-	TRBJ1-3	-	TGTGCCAGCAGCCAAGAGGCTTGGGGGGCGCAAGGAAACACCATATATTTT	CASSQEAWGAQGNTIYF
TRBV4-3	-	TRBJ2-7	-	TGCGCCAGCAGCCAAGCGAGCAGGGACCCCCTCGACGAGCAGTACTTC	CASSQASRDPLDEQYF
TRBV11-2	-	TRBJ2-7	TRBD2	TGTGCCAGCAGGCTAAGCGGGGGGAAATCCTACGAGCAGTACTTC	CASRLSGGKSYEQYF
TRBV29-1	-	TRBJ1-5	TRBD1	TGCAGCGTCGGGGACAGGGGTAATCAGCCCCAGCATTTT	CSVGDRGNQPQHF
TRBV19	-	TRBJ2-2	TRBD2	TGTGCCAGTAGTCGAGGACTAGCGGGATTTACCGGGGAGCTGTTTTTT	CASSRGLAGFTGELFF
TRBV7-9	-	TRBJ2-1	TRBD2	TGTGCCAGCAGACTACCGGGACTAGGTCGCAATGAGCAGTTCTTC	CASRLPGLGRNEQFF
TRBV7-9	-	TRBJ1-2	-	TGTGCCAGCAGCCCCCTGTGGGACTATGGCTACACCTTC	CASSPLWDYGYTF
TRBV15	-	TRBJ2-5	-	TGTGCCACCAGCAGATCACGGGAGACCCAGTACTTC	CATSRSRETQYF
TRBV5-8	-	TRBJ2-7	-	TGTGCCAGCAGCTTGGAAGGGGGAAGGTACGAGCAGTACTTC	CASSLEGGRYEQYF
TRBV24-1	-	TRBJ1-5	-	TGTGCCACCAGTTGGAAGCTGACACGTTATCAGCCCCAGCATTTT	CATSWKLTRYQPQHF